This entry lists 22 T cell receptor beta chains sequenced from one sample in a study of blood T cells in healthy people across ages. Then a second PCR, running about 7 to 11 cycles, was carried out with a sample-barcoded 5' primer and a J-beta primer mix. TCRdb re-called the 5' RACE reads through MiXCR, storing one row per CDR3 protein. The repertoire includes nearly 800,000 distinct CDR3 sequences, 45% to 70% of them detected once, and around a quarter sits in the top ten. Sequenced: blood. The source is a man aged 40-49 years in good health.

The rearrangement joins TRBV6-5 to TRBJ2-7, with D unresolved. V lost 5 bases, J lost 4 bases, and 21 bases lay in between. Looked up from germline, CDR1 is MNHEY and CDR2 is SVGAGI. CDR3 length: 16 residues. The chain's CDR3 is CASSPSPAPLLYEQYF. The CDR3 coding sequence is TGTGCCAGCAGTCCCTCCCCGGCTCCGCTTCTTTACGAGCAGTACTTC.

This CDR3 is CASTATGSYNEQFF. The CDR3 DNA reads as TGTGCCAGCACGGCGACAGGGTCCTACAATGAGCAGTTCTTC. The V call is TRBV12-3 or TRBV12-4, the J call TRBJ2-1; 7 nucleotides line up with TRBD1. With V trimmed by 7 bases and J by 1 base, 4 bases remained unmatched. This CDR3 is 14 amino acids long.

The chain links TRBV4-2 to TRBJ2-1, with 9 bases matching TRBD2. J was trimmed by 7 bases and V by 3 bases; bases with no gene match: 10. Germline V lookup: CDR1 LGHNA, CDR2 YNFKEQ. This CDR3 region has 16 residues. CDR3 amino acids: CASSQGGGREGNEQFF. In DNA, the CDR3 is TGTGCCAGCAGCCAGGGAGGAGGGCGGGAGGGAAATGAGCAGTTCTTC.

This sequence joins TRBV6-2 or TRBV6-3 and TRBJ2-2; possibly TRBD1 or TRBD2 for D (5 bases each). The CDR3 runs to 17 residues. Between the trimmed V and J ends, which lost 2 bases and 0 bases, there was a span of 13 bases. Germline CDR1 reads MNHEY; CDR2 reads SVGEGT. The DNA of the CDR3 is TGTGCCAGCAGTTACGAGTCAGGGAGCTCGAACACCGGGGAGCTGTTTTTT. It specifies CASSYESGSSNTGELFF.

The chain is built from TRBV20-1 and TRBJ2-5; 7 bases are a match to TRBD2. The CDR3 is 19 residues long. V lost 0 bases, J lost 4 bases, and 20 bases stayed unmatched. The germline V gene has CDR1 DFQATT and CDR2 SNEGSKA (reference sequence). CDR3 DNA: TGCAGTGCTAGAGATCTTGCGAACCCGGGACTAAAAGGTGGAGAGACCCAGTACTTC. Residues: CSARDLANPGLKGGETQYF.

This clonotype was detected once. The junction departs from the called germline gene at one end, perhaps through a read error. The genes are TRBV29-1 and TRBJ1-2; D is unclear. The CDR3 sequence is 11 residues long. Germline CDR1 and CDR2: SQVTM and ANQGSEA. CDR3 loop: CSVLINYGHTF. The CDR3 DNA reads TGCAGCGTGTTGATCAACTATGGCCACACCTTC.

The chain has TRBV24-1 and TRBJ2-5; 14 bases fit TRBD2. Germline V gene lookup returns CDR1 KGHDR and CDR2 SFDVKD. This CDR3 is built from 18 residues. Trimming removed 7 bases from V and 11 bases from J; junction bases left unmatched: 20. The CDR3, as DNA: TGTGCCACCAGCGAACGGTACCCGGGACTAGCGGGAGATTATGAGCAGTACTTC. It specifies CATSERYPGLAGDYEQYF.

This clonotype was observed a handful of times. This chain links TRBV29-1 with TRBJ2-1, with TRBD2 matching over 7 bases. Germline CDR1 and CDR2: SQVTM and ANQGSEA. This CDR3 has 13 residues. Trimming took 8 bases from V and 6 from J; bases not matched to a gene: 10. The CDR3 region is CSFEGGSSNEQFF. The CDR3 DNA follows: TGCAGCTTCGAAGGCGGGAGTAGCAATGAGCAGTTCTTC.

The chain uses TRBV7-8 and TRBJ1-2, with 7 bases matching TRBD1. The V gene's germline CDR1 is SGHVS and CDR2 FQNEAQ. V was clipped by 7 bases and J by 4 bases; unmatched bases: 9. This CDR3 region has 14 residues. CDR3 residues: CASTTRQGSYGYTF. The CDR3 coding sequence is TGTGCCAGCACAACTCGACAGGGTTCCTATGGCTACACCTTC.

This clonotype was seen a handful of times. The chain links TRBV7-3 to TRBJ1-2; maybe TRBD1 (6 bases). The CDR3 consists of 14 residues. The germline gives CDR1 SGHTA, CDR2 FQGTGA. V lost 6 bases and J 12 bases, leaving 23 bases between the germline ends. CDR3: CASRLLSSGGHNTF. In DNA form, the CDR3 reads TGTGCCAGCAGATTACTTTCGTCCGGGGGCCATAACACCTTC.

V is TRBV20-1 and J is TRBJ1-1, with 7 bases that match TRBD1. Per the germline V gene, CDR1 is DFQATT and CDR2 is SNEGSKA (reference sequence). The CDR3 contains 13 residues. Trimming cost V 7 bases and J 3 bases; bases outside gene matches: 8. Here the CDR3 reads CSVDGQGDTEAFF. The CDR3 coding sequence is TGCAGTGTAGATGGCCAGGGGGACACTGAAGCTTTCTTT.

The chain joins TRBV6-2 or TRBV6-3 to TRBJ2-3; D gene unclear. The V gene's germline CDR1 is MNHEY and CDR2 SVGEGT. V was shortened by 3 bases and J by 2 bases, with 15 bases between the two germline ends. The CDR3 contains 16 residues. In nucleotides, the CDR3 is TGTGCCAGCAGTTATTCCCTCTTATTCGTCACAGATACGCAGTATTTT. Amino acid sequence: CASSYSLLFVTDTQYF.

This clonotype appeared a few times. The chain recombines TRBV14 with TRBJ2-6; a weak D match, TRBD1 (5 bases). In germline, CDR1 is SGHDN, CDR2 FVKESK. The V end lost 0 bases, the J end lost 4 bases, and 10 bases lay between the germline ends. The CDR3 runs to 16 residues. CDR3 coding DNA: TGTGCCAGCAGCCAAGAGGCAGGGATCGGGGCCAACGTCCTGACTTTC. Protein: CASSQEAGIGANVLTF.

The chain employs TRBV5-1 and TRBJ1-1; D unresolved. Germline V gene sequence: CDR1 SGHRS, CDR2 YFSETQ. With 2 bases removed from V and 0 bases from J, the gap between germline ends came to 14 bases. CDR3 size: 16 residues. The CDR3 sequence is CASSLGVGSVNTEAFF. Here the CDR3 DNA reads TGCGCCAGCAGCTTAGGAGTCGGCTCGGTGAACACTGAAGCTTTCTTT.

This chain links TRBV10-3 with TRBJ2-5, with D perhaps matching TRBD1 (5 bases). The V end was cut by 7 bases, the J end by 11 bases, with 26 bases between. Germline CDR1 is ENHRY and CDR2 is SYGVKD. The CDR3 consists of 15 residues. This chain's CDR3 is CAIMPDTGRYNEQYF. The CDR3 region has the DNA TGTGCCATCATGCCCGATACAGGAAGATACAATGAGCAGTACTTC.

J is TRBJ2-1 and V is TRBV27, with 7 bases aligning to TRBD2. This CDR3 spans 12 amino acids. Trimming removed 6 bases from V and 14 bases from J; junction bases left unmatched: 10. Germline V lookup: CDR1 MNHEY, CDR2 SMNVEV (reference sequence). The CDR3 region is CASRSSGPREFF. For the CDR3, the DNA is TGTGCCAGCAGGTCTAGCGGTCCGAGGGAGTTCTTC.

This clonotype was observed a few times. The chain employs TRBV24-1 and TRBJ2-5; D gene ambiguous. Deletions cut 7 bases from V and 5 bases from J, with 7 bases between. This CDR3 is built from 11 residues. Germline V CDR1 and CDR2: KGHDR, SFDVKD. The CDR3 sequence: CATRNMETQYF. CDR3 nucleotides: TGTGCCACCAGAAACATGGAGACCCAGTACTTC.

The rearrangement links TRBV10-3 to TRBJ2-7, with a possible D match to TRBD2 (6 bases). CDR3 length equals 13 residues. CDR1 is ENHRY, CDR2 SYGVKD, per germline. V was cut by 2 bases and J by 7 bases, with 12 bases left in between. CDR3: CAISEAQAGEQYF. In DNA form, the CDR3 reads TGTGCCATCAGTGAGGCACAGGCGGGGGAGCAGTACTTC.

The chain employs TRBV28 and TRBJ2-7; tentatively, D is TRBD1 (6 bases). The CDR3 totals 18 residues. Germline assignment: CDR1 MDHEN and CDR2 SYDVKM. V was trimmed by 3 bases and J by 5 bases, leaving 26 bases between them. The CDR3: CASSFSNLPWNRDNEQYF. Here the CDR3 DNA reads TGTGCCAGCAGTTTTTCTAATCTCCCCTGGAACAGGGATAACGAGCAGTACTTC.

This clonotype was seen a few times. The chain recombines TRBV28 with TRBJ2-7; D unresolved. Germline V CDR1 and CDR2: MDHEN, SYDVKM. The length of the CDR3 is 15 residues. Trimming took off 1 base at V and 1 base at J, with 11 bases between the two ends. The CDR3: CASSLFKMASYEQYF. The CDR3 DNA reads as TGTGCCAGCAGTTTATTTAAGATGGCATCCTACGAGCAGTACTTC.

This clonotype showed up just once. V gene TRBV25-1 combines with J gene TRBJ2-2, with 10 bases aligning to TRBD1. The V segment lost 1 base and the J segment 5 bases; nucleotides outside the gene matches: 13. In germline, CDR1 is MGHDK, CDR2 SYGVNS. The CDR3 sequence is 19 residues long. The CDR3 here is CASSESLARQGALTGELFF. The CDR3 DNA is TGTGCCAGCAGTGAATCCTTGGCCCGACAGGGGGCTTTAACCGGGGAGCTGTTTTTT. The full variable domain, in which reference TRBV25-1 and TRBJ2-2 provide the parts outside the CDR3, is EADIYQTPRYLVIGTGKKITLECSQTMGHDKMYWYQQDPGMELHLIHYSYGVNSTEKGDLSSESTVSRIRTEHFPLTLESARPSHTSQYLCASSESLARQGALTGELFFGEGSRLTVL.

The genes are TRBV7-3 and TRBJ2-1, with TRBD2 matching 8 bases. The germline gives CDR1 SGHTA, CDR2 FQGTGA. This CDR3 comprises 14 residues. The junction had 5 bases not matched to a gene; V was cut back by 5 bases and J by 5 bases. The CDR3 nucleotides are TGTGCCAGCAGCCAGCGGGAGAGGAACAATGAGCAGTTCTTC. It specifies CASSQRERNNEQFF.